Included here is one T cell receptor (beta chain) sequence, with context. This clonotype was seen many times. Its cognate antigen has yet to be identified. No much larger clonotype is one base removed from it; base qualities were not supplied. The TCR beta CDR3 regions were amplified from the RNA transcripts. The first round of RT-PCR for the TCR CDR3 was performed with the HTBI primer set and the Qiagen OneStep RT-PCR kit. A second multiplex PCR round built the libraries, followed by size selection and purification. The libraries were sequenced on an Illumina HiSeq2000 using paired-end 100 bp reads. On the authors' methods: SOAPnuke was used to process the raw data, with reads discarded if the reads contained adapters or uncalled bases, had a mean Phred below 15, or lacked an exact constant-primer or identifier match. High-quality paired reads were merged using COPE v1.2.5, and each unique nucleotide sequence was defined as a clonotype. MiTCR v1.1 was used to align clonotypes to the IMGT TRBV, TRBD and TRBJ reference segments. The analysis included only V-J combinations with a frequency above 0.0001, which together covered around 99% of the repertoires. The TCS score was defined as the ratio of F50 (clonal expansion) to E x V (chaos), calculated using BLOSUM62-based TCRdist between CDR3 peptides within each V-J. Welch's t-statistics and random forest reduced approximately 520 V-J features to some 14, which were used in a naive Bayes classifier (R e1071). TCRdb itself trimmed the public reads at Q25 with fastp, ran MiXCR and retained productive beta chains. Duplicate CDR3 protein sequences are folded into a single record with the most common DNA and genes. The V and J calls were not made by the authors but by TCRdb's processing. The sample table holds around 350,000 distinct CDR3 sequences, of which about a sixth were seen once. Roughly 35% of the sample comes from the top ten.

These data are taken from a study of T cells in Graves' hyperthyroidism and ophthalmopathy (dated by TCRdb to between 2018 and 2021). The study in broad terms: Peripheral blood samples were taken at initial diagnosis, before any treatment was given. To identify distinguishing TCR V-J signatures, a discovery cohort of about a hundred patients was used, comprising 40 to 45 with Graves' ophthalmopathy and about 59 with stable Graves' hyperthyroidism. Prospective prediction of ophthalmopathy was tested in an independent validation cohort consisting of 18 to 20 hyperthyroidism patients and more than 15 patients who later progressed to ophthalmopathy. Thyroid tissue and blood T-cell repertoires from several Graves' hyperthyroidism patients were also compared in the study. The 100 discovery patients were randomly split 7:3 into training and test sets. The paper describes TCR Vbeta CDR3 sequencing of about 140 peripheral blood samples, made up of about 40 ophthalmopathy patients, around 78 hyperthyroidism patients and roughly 17 progressor patients. Following sampling, methimazole starting at 30 mg daily was given to hyperthyroidism patients, and high-dose intravenous methylprednisolone was given to ophthalmopathy patients. The investigation overall reported the following: In validation, progression to ophthalmopathy was predicted by the model with about 70% sensitivity and around 76% specificity, a median of approximately 6.5 months before onset. Sample size was not statistically predetermined, and blinding of investigators to group allocation was not performed. A 13 V-J signature model separated ophthalmopathy from stable hyperthyroidism, with around 90% sensitivity and roughly 81% specificity in cross-validation and 80%/75% in testing. Most expanded thyroid clonotypes (frequency above 0.001) were also found in blood, which suggests that blood repertoires may mirror thyroid immune responses.

Hyperthyroidism patients were newly diagnosed, had a disease duration of under 2 months, and were aged 18 to 65 years. The study excluded patients with uncontrolled infections, other autoimmune diseases, pregnancy or lactation. Diagnoses were based on clinical symptoms, serum thyroxine and TRAb, thyroid ultrasound and orbital computed tomography. Blood from progressor patients was drawn when they were first diagnosed with hyperthyroidism, before any ophthalmopathy symptoms appeared. Ficoll-Paque density gradient centrifugation was used to isolate PBMCs from 10 ml of fresh peripheral blood. Progressor patients were first diagnosed with Graves' hyperthyroidism and then developed ophthalmopathy during follow-up. Trizol reagent was used to extract total RNA, and RNA quality was then checked on an Agilent 2100 Bioanalyzer. Sequences MNHNS (CDR1) and SASEGT (CDR2) are obtained from the germline V gene. Measured from the cysteine to the phenylalanine, the CDR3 is 16 residues long. The DNA shown is the 48-base CDR3, in frame from base 1. Compared with germline, V lacks 6 bases and J lacks 10 bases; bases without a gene match: 11.

The clonotype originates from a woman aged 25 to 39 with Graves' hyperthyroidism that later progressed to Graves' ophthalmopathy. The chain is made from TRBV6-1 and TRBJ1-6; TRBD1 lines up with 11 middle nucleotides. Sequences were obtained from blood. CDR3 region: CASSLGSGQGGSPLHF. The DNA sequence is TGTGCCAGCAGCCTTGGGTCGGGACAGGGGGGCTCACCCCTCCACTTT.